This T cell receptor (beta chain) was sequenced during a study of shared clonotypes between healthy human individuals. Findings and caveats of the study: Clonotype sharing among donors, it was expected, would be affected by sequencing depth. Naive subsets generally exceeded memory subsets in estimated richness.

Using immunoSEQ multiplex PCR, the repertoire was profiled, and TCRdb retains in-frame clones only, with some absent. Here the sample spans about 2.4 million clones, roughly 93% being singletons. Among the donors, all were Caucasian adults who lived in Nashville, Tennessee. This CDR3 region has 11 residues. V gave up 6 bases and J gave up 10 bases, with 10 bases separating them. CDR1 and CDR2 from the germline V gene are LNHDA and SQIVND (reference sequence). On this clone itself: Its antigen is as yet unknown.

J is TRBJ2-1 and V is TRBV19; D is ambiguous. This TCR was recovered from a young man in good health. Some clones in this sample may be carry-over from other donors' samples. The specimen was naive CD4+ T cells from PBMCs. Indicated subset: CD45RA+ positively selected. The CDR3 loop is CASRGSGEQFF. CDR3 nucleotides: TGTGCCAGTAGGGGTTCCGGAGAGCAGTTCTTC. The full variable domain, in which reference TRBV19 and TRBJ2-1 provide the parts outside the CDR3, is DGGITQSPKYLFRKEGQNVTLSCEQNLNHDAMYWYRQDPGQGLRLIYYSQIVNDFQKGDIAEGYSVSREKKESFPLTVTSAQKNPTAFYLCASRGSGEQFFGPGTRLTVL.